The present T cell receptor (beta chain) was sequenced within a study of somatic mutations in cytotoxic T cells in rheumatoid arthritis (dated by TCRdb to 2015 to 2018). With respect to the entire study: Before any treatment started and right after they were diagnosed, patients gave peripheral blood samples (under 32 ml EDTA). Some V beta antibody-stained T-cell populations were flow-sorted on a FACSAria II or Sony SH800 at nearly 100% purity, and sorted V beta1+ cells also underwent TCRB sequencing. To characterize clonality, the study used TCRB deep sequencing while asking whether somatic mutations are carried by expanded CD8+ T-cell clones in newly diagnosed, untreated rheumatoid arthritis. For approximately 63 rheumatoid arthritis patients and more than 15 healthy controls, TCRB deep sequencing was carried out. The median ages of the patient and control groups were essentially identical.

Results and caveats for the whole study, not just this receptor: The expanded CD8+ clones had unknown antigen targets, and not appearing in virus-specific databases did not rule out that they were virus-specific. The largest CD8+ clone made up more than 20% of CD8+ cells in about an eighth of the roughly 60 patients, and blood and synovial fluid shared several identical CD8+ TCRB sequences. There was no significant difference in CD8+ T-cell clonality between rheumatoid arthritis patients and age-matched healthy controls. In patients, CD8+ clonality rose with age (Spearman r ~ 0.49), which was not the case in healthy controls.

TCRB CDR3 sequencing used the immunoSEQ assay on genomic DNA. From the authors' description of their analysis: When patient CD8+ clones exceeding 1% were checked against published virus-specific TCRB sequences, only a few matched. Nothing other than productive TCRB rearrangements was included in the analyses. A clone was defined by a unique TCRB CDR3 sequence, and clonality was computed as a productive clonality index based on Shannon entropy. To calculate repertoire overlap between two samples, the template counts of each clone were considered relative to each sample's total templates. Flow cytometry-measured V-gene usage correlated with V-gene usage from TCRB sequencing, with a Spearman r of roughly 0.61. Held by TCRdb, this immuneACCESS table contains in-frame sequences only and omits some clones. Under half of the omission traces to an unresolved V gene where checked; the cause of the rest is unknown. V and J calls and clone size are given by that table; D and trimming were obtained from the DNA. The sample includes 27,000 or so clones, with approximately 86% observed a single time. The ten biggest clones cover about a tenth of the sample.

This clone was observed a single time. It has no known antigen specificity. Qualities for individual bases were not recorded, and no much larger clone is one base off. Positive magnetic bead selection on an AutoMACS was used to isolate CD4+ and CD8+ cells, with flow cytometry used to check purity. After a first flow cytometry screen using a TCR V beta antibody panel, clonal expansions were characterized through TCRB deep sequencing of sorted CD8+ fractions. Peripheral blood mononuclear cells were obtained using density gradient separation with Ficoll-Paque PLUS. Nucleospin Tissue or Tissue XS kits were used to extract DNA from CD4-enriched, CD8-enriched or PBMC samples, and a Qubit 2.0 fluorometer was used for quantification. Sequenced: CD8+ T cells sorted from blood. The origin of this receptor is an adult with rheumatoid arthritis.

The encoded CDR3 is CASSSVGGPDTQYF. The DNA reads TGTGCCAGCAGCTCCGTCGGCGGTCCAGATACGCAGTATTTT. In this chain, TRBV7-2 is recombined with TRBJ2-3; the D gene cannot be named for sure. V is clipped by 4 bases and J by 4 bases, and the sequence between their germline boundaries is 12 bases long. The CDR3 numbers 14 residues from cysteine through phenylalanine. The entry retains the CDR3 DNA only, 42 bases that are in frame from base 1. As encoded in the germline V gene, CDR1 is SGHTA while CDR2 is FQGNSA.